Shown below are 10 T cell receptor beta chains from a single sample sequenced in a study of T cells after yellow fever vaccination. TCRdb re-called the 5' RACE reads with MiXCR, one entry per CDR3 protein. This sample yields about 300,000 distinct CDR3 sequences, of which around 8.6% are seen a single time; 3% to 3.5% belongs to the top ten. The sequenced sample was CD4+ T cells sorted from PBMCs, obtained 5 days after the yellow fever booster vaccination. These receptors were collected from a man younger than 30 who received the YFV17D yellow fever vaccine.

This clonotype was seen a few times. V is TRBV5-1 and J is TRBJ2-7, with 7 nucleotides matching TRBD1. This CDR3 has 14 amino acids. Germline V gene lookup returns CDR1 SGHRS and CDR2 YFSETQ. The V and J ends lost 5 bases and 4 bases, in that order; junction bases with no gene match: 9. The CDR3 DNA is TGCGCCAGCAGTTCCAGAGGGGGCAATTACGAGCAGTACGTC. Amino acids: CASSSRGGNYEQYV.

This clonotype was counted only a few times. The rearrangement links TRBV7-2 to TRBJ2-3; D remains unclear. The CDR3 is 15 residues long. V lost 5 bases and J lost 4, with 16 bases in between. Germline V gene sequence: CDR1 SGHTA, CDR2 FQGNSA. The CDR3 sequence is CASSQTGSPPDTQYF. The DNA for the CDR3 is TGTGCCAGCAGCCAGACCGGTAGCCCCCCAGATACGCAGTATTTT.

The gene calls are TRBV5-1 and TRBJ2-5, with 8 bases aligning to TRBD1. In germline, CDR1 is SGHRS, CDR2 YFSETQ. This CDR3 region has 14 residues. J lost 5 bases, V lost 4 bases, and 7 bases had no gene match. CDR3 amino acids: CASSGGTGLETQYF. Here the CDR3 DNA reads TGCGCCAGCAGCGGAGGGACAGGTCTGGAGACCCAGTACTTC.

This clonotype appeared many times. J is TRBJ2-5 and V is TRBV20-1; a possible D gene is TRBD2 (5 bases). The CDR3 totals 15 residues. V was shortened by 1 base and J by 2 bases, with 14 bases between the two germline ends. The germline gives CDR1 DFQATT, CDR2 SNEGSKA (reference sequence). DNA of the CDR3: TGCAGTGCTAGAGTCTCGGGAACAGCTCAAGAGACCCAGTACTTC. This codes for CSARVSGTAQETQYF.

The chain has TRBV4-1 and TRBJ1-5; perhaps TRBD1 as D (6 bases). CDR3 size: 16 residues. Germline lookup yields CDR1 MGHRA and CDR2 YSYEKL. Trimming pared 4 bases from V and 4 bases from J, leaving 17 bases between. CDR3 protein: CASSRLPGRGNQPQHF. CDR3 bases: TGCGCCAGCAGCCGCCTCCCCGGCAGGGGAAATCAGCCCCAGCATTTT.

This clonotype was recorded a few times. This chain uses TRBV7-2 with TRBJ2-5; D remains unclear. The germline V and J ends were trimmed by 6 bases and 5 bases, with 13 bases remaining between them. The germline V gene has CDR1 SGHTA and CDR2 FQGNSA. The CDR3 runs 13 residues. CDR3 bases: TGTGCCAGCAGTTCTCAGCTGCGGGAGACCCAGTACTTC. Residues: CASSSQLRETQYF.

V is TRBV6-2 or TRBV6-3 and J is TRBJ1-5, with 8 bases identical to TRBD1. Germline V gene data show CDR1 as MNHEY and CDR2 as SVGEGT. J lost 0 bases, V lost 6 bases, and 10 bases had no gene match. This CDR3 spans 17 amino acids. CDR3: CASRRLRGPSSNQPQHF. In DNA, the CDR3 is TGTGCCAGCAGGCGCCTCAGGGGGCCGAGTAGCAATCAGCCCCAGCATTTT.

This clonotype came up a few times. This chain joins TRBV7-2 and TRBJ2-2; 10 nucleotides line up with TRBD2. Per the germline V gene, CDR1 is SGHTA and CDR2 is FQGNSA. V shed 3 bases, J shed 6 bases, and the junction held 7 bases outside the gene matches. CDR3 length equals 16 residues. CDR3 sequence: CASSFQSGGDPGELFF. The CDR3 DNA sequence: TGTGCCAGCAGCTTTCAGAGCGGGGGGGATCCCGGGGAGCTGTTTTTT. Looking up the rest from reference TRBV7-2 and TRBJ2-2 gives the full variable domain: GAGVSQSPSNKVTEKGKDVELRCDPISGHTALYWYRQSLGQGLEFLIYFQGNSAPDKSGLPSDRFSAERTGGSVSTLTIQRTQQEDSAVYLCASSFQSGGDPGELFFGEGSRLTVL.

This clonotype was seen repeatedly, ten times or more. This chain joins TRBV5-1 and TRBJ2-7; 10 bases fit TRBD1. Trimming removed 5 bases from V and 7 bases from J; junction bases left unmatched: 6. The CDR3 runs 13 residues. Germline CDR1 and CDR2: SGHRS and YFSETQ. CDR3 sequence reads: CASSSRTGGEQYV. CDR3 in DNA: TGCGCCAGCAGTTCGCGGACAGGGGGTGAGCAGTACGTC.

The sample holds a few counts of this clonotype. This chain joins TRBV7-6 and TRBJ2-3; D might be TRBD2 (7 bases). The CDR3 loop spans 18 amino acids. V lost 4 bases to trimming and J lost 4 bases, with 24 bases between them. The V gene's germline CDR1 is SGHVS and CDR2 FNYEAQ. CDR3: CASSWGLQGPGSPDTQYF. CDR3 nucleotide sequence: TGTGCCAGCAGCTGGGGACTACAGGGACCGGGGAGCCCAGATACGCAGTATTTT.